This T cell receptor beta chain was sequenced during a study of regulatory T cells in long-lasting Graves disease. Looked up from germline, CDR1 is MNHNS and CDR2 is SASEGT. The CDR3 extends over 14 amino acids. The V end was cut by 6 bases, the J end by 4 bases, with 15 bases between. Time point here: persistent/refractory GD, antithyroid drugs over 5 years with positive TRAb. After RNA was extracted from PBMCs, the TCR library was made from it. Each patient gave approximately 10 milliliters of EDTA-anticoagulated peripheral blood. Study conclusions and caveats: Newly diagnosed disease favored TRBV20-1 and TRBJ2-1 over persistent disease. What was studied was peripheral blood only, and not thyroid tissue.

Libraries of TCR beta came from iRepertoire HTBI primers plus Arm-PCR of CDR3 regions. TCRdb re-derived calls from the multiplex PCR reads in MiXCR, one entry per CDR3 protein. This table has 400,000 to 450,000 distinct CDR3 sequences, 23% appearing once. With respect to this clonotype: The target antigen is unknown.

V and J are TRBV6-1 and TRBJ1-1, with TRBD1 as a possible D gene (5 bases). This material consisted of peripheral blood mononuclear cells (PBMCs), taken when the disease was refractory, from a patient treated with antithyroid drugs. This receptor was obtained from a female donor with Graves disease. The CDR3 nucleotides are TGTGCCAGCAGAGGTGTGGGTCAGGGCACTGAAGCTTTCTTT. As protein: CASRGVGQGTEAFF.